The rows below give T cell receptor beta chains drawn from one sample of a study of T cell changes during pregnancy in multiple sclerosis. Repertoires were generated with immunoSEQ multiplex PCR, while TCRdb's copy carries only in-frame clones and drops some. The table includes more than 80,000 clones, under 95% detected once. The sequencing here drew on peripheral blood, taken in the first trimester of pregnancy. The receptors were sampled from a female donor with multiple sclerosis, enrolled in a pregnancy study. Each CDR3 is given with its conserved first and last residue. The D gene is left open where the match is weak. Clone size, where shown, is once, few, many, or a class for clones that have expanded.

NA	TRBV19	TRBJ1-4	TRBD1	TGTGCCAGTAGACCGACAGGGGGCCTTGAAAAACTGTTTTTT	CASRPTGGLEKLFF
NA	TRBV5-4	TRBJ2-5	TRBD2	TGTGCCAGCAGCTTCGGGCTAGCGGGAAAAGAGACCCAGTACTTC	CASSFGLAGKETQYF
NA	TRBV29-1	TRBJ1-1	NA	TGCAGCGTCCAATCGACAGCGAACACTGAAGCTTTCTTT	CSVQSTANTEAFF
NA	TRBV27	TRBJ2-5	TRBD1	TGTGCCAGCAGTTCTCCGGACAGGAGAGAGACCCAGTACTTC	CASSSPDRRETQYF
NA	TRBV19	TRBJ1-3	NA	TGTGCCAGTAGTATAGATAGATTGAGGGGAAACACCATATATTTT	CASSIDRLRGNTIYF
NA	TRBV28	TRBJ2-1	NA	TGTGCCAGCAGGGCAGGGGTGGCAAATGAGCAGTTCTTC	CASRAGVANEQFF
NA	TRBV5-1	TRBJ2-3	TRBD2	TGCGCCAGCAGCTTGTCGGCTAGCGGGAGTGGAGATACGCAGTATTTT	CASSLSASGSGDTQYF
NA	TRBV10-3	TRBJ2-3	NA	TGTGCCATCAGTGAGTCCTCCCTATCGCAGTATTTT	CAISESSLSQYF
NA	TRBV6-5	TRBJ1-1	TRBD1	TGTGCCAGCAGCCCCGGACAGGGTGACACTGAAGCTTTCTTT	CASSPGQGDTEAFF
NA	TRBV19	TRBJ2-7	NA	TGTGCCAGTAATGCGGGGTTCGACGAGCAGTACTTC	CASNAGFDEQYF
NA	TRBV30	TRBJ2-7	NA	TGTGCCTGGAGTCGTGCGAGGGAGCAGTACTTC	CAWSRAREQYF
NA	TRBV2	TRBJ2-7	NA	TGTGCCAGCCGGGACACCTACTTC	CASRDTYF
NA	TRBV6-6	TRBJ1-2	TRBD1	TGTGCCAGCAGTTGGGACAGGGGGTTTTCCACCTTC	CASSWDRGFSTF
NA	TRBV6-5	TRBJ2-1	NA	TGTGCCAGCATGGGAGCATTAAATGAGCAGTTCTTC	CASMGALNEQFF
NA	TRBV6-1	TRBJ2-2	TRBD1	TGTGCCAGCACTAGACAGGGGAAGGCCGGGGAGCTGTTTTTT	CASTRQGKAGELFF
NA	TRBV4-1	TRBJ2-7	NA	TGCGCCAGCAGCCAAAGCGGAGCAGGGGAGGGAGAGCAGTACTTC	CASSQSGAGEGEQYF
NA	TRBV10-3	TRBJ1-1	NA	TGTGCCATCAGTGAAGGAGGGGAGAACACTGAAGCTTTCTTT	CAISEGGENTEAFF
NA	TRBV28	TRBJ2-7	TRBD1	TGTGCCAGCAGTTTGTCGACAGGGGGTTCCTACGAGCAGTACTTC	CASSLSTGGSYEQYF
NA	TRBV25-1	TRBJ2-7	NA	TGTGCCAGCAGGGGAAGCGGATCCTACGAGCAGTACTTC	CASRGSGSYEQYF
NA	TRBV28	TRBJ2-7	TRBD2	TGTGCCAGCAGTCCTTCTAGCGGGAGTTACGAGCAGTACTTC	CASSPSSGSYEQYF
NA	TRBV6-4	TRBJ2-1	TRBD2	TGTGCCAGCAGCCCTGGACTAGCGGGAGTTGAGCAGTTCTTC	CASSPGLAGVEQFF
NA	TRBV9	TRBJ1-1	TRBD1	TGTGCCAGCAGCGTGCAGGGGGCGGATGAAGCTTTCTTT	CASSVQGADEAFF
NA	TRBV2	TRBJ2-5	NA	TGTGCCAGCAGCGGGCCGGGAGATGAGACCCAGTACTTC	CASSGPGDETQYF
NA	TRBV2	TRBJ2-1	TRBD2	TGTGCCAGCAGTGAGTCGTCGGCTAGCGGGAGTTATGAGCAGTTCTTC	CASSESSASGSYEQFF
NA	TRBV5-1	TRBJ2-7	TRBD2	TGCGCCAGCAGCATTAGCGGGGCGACCTACGAGCAGTACTTC	CASSISGATYEQYF
NA	TRBV27	TRBJ1-1	NA	TGTGCCAGCAGTTACGCACAGGGAACTGAAGCTTTCTTT	CASSYAQGTEAFF
NA	TRBV5-4	TRBJ1-2	NA	TGTGCCAGCAGCTTGGATTTGCGGGACTCCGGCTACACCTTC	CASSLDLRDSGYTF
NA	TRBV13	TRBJ2-5	TRBD2	TGTGCCAGCAGCTTACGGACTAGCGGTCAAGAGACCCAGTACTTC	CASSLRTSGQETQYF
NA	TRBV7-2	TRBJ2-7	NA	TGTGCCAGCAGCGAGACCCTGGGGCTCGAGCAGTACTTC	CASSETLGLEQYF
NA	TRBV5-4	TRBJ2-1	NA	TGTGCCAGCAGCTCTCGGGGGAGCTCCTACAATGAGCAGTTCTTC	CASSSRGSSYNEQFF
NA	TRBV5-6	TRBJ2-2	NA	TGTGCCAGCAGCTCGTCATCCAGGAAGGGGACCGGGGAGCTGTTTTTT	CASSSSSRKGTGELFF
once	TRBV6-5	TRBJ1-3	NA	TGTGCCAGCAGCTCCGACAGGAGCTCTGGAAACACCATATATTTT	CASSSDRSSGNTIYF
NA	TRBV19	TRBJ1-2	TRBD1	TGTGCCAGTAGTACGGACAGGCGCTATGGCTACACCTTC	CASSTDRRYGYTF
NA	TRBV6-6	TRBJ2-1	TRBD2	TGTGCCAGCAGTTACCCGACTAGCGCCTCCCACAATGAGCAGTTCTTC	CASSYPTSASHNEQFF
NA	TRBV30	TRBJ2-7	TRBD2	TGTGCCTGGAGTAGGATTAGCGGGAGATCCTACGAGCAGTACTTC	CAWSRISGRSYEQYF
NA	TRBV5-4	TRBJ1-1	NA	TGTGCCAGCAGCACGCAGGTGGCGAACACTGAAGCTTTCTTT	CASSTQVANTEAFF
NA	TRBV11-2	TRBJ2-5	TRBD1	TGTGCCAGCAGTGGACAGGCGGAGACCCAGTACTTC	CASSGQAETQYF
NA	TRBV6-1	TRBJ2-5	TRBD2	TGTGCCAGCAATCCGGGACTAGCGGAAGAGACCCAGTACTTC	CASNPGLAEETQYF
NA	TRBV5-1	TRBJ1-1	TRBD1	TGCGCCAGCATTAGGGACAGGGAGCTACCGAACACTGAAGCTTTCTTT	CASIRDRELPNTEAFF
NA	TRBV4-1	TRBJ2-7	NA	TGCGCCAGCAGCCAACTAACCGGGACAACCTACGAGCAGTACTTC	CASSQLTGTTYEQYF
NA	TRBV2	TRBJ1-1	NA	TGTGCCAGCAGTGACCCCGGGGGGGACACTGAAGCTTTCTTT	CASSDPGGDTEAFF
few	TRBV11-3	TRBJ2-1	NA	TGTGCCAGCAGCTTAGATCGTACAGAAGAGCAGTTCTTC	CASSLDRTEEQFF
NA	TRBV25-1	TRBJ1-2	NA	TGTGCCAGCAGTGAATCCGGCAGGAACTATGGCTACACCTTC	CASSESGRNYGYTF
NA	TRBV5-1	TRBJ2-5	NA	TGCGCCAGCAGTCAACAGGGAGAGACCCAGTACTTC	CASSQQGETQYF
NA	TRBV7-3	TRBJ2-2	TRBD2	TGTGCCAGCAGCTTAAAAGCTAGCGGCTTCGCGAACACCGGGGAGCTGTTTTTT	CASSLKASGFANTGELFF
NA	TRBV9	TRBJ2-5	TRBD2	TGTGCCAGCAGCGTAGGTACTAGCGGGGCCCTCCAAGAGACCCAGTACTTC	CASSVGTSGALQETQYF
few	TRBV2	TRBJ2-5	TRBD2	TGTGCCAGCAGTCCAGCTCGACTAGCGGGAGGGCGGGGAGAGACCCAGTACTTC	CASSPARLAGGRGETQYF
NA	TRBV2	TRBJ2-1	NA	TGTGCCAGCGAAGGAGCAGAGGGACACGCCCCTATGGTTGAGCAGTTCTTC	CASEGAEGHAPMVEQFF
few	TRBV7-3	TRBJ2-2	TRBD1	TGTGCCAGCAGCCGTAACGACAGGGGGCGAGGACTGTTTTTT	CASSRNDRGRGLFF
NA	TRBV5-4	TRBJ1-1	NA	TGTGCCAGCAATCAAGGCGGTGAAGCTTTCTTT	CASNQGGEAFF
NA	TRBV30	TRBJ2-7	NA	TGTGCCTGGAGTGCGACACTGGTTGGGGAGCAGTACTTC	CAWSATLVGEQYF
NA	TRBV28	TRBJ2-7	TRBD2	TGTGCCAGCAGTTCCCCCTTTGGGCTAGCGGGAGTAGGCGAGCAGTACTTC	CASSSPFGLAGVGEQYF